A selection of T cell receptor beta chains follows, all from one sample in a study of OX40 agonist ivuxolimab in advanced cancers. The method was immunoSEQ multiplex PCR; TCRdb's version includes in-frame clones alone and lacks a portion of them. The sample lists 90,000 or so clones, nearly 90% seen once, with around 0.34% in the top ten. The sequencing used CD4+ or CD8+ T cells sorted from blood, collected in a trial of the OX40 agonist ivuxolimab. The receptors originated from an adult with an advanced solid tumor such as melanoma, head and neck, liver or kidney cancer. Both conserved end residues are part of each CDR3. The D gene is left open where the match is weak. Some rows have no size entry. The others give once, few or many, or a class for an expanded clone.

j_gene	d_gene	v_gene	abundance	CDR3nt	CDR3aa
TRBJ1-1	TRBD1	TRBV7-3	NA	TGTGCCAGCAGCGGGGACAGGAACACTGAAGCTTTCTTT	CASSGDRNTEAFF
TRBJ2-2	TRBD2	TRBV9	NA	TGTGCCAGCAGCGTCCTAGCGGCACCGAACACCGGGGAGCTGTTTTTT	CASSVLAAPNTGELFF
TRBJ1-1	NA	TRBV25-1	NA	TGTGCCAGCAGTGAATTAGACAGCCTGAACACTGAAGCTTTCTTT	CASSELDSLNTEAFF
TRBJ1-1	NA	TRBV5-1	NA	TGCGCCAGCAGCTTGGTTACGGGTTTGAACACTGAAGCTTTCTTT	CASSLVTGLNTEAFF
TRBJ2-7	TRBD2	TRBV11-1	NA	TGTGCCAGCAGCTTAGCCCCCACTAGCGGGAGATCCAACGAGCAGTACTTC	CASSLAPTSGRSNEQYF
TRBJ2-1	TRBD2	TRBV29-1	NA	TGCAGCGTTGGTAGCGGGAGATACAATGAGCAGTTCTTC	CSVGSGRYNEQFF
TRBJ1-1	TRBD1	TRBV30	few	TGTGCCTGGAGTGTAGACAGGGGCACTGAAGCTTTCTTT	CAWSVDRGTEAFF
TRBJ2-7	NA	TRBV7-8	NA	TGTGCCAGCAGCGTAAGAGTAGGGTACGAGCAGTACTTC	CASSVRVGYEQYF
TRBJ2-7	NA	TRBV5-1	once	TGCGCCAGCAGCTTGGCAGCGGGCGTTACCTACGAGCAGTACTTC	CASSLAAGVTYEQYF
TRBJ2-5	NA	TRBV27	NA	TGTGCCAGCAGATATATAGAACAAGAGACCCAGTACTTC	CASRYIEQETQYF
TRBJ2-1	NA	TRBV7-9	NA	TGTGCCAGCAGCTTCCCGCTCATGTGGGGACACAATGAGCAGTTCTTC	CASSFPLMWGHNEQFF
TRBJ1-2	TRBD1	TRBV5-8	NA	TGTGCCAGCATCTATGACAGGGTTTACCGCTACACCTTC	CASIYDRVYRYTF
TRBJ1-1	TRBD1	TRBV5-4	once	TGTGCCAGCAGGCCGCAGGGGGCTGGTGAAGCTTTCTTT	CASRPQGAGEAFF
TRBJ2-6	NA	TRBV5-4	NA	TGTGCCAGTCAACAGGGTTATGGGGCCAACGTCCTGACTTTC	CASQQGYGANVLTF
TRBJ2-3	NA	TRBV5-1	NA	TGCGCCAGCAGCTTGGCCTCTGGGGCAGATACGCAGTATTTT	CASSLASGADTQYF
TRBJ2-6	NA	TRBV28	NA	TGTGCCAGCAGTTTAGGCGACAGGTTTAGCTCTGGGGCCAACGTCCTGACTTTC	CASSLGDRFSSGANVLTF
TRBJ1-1	TRBD1	TRBV10-3	NA	TGTGCCATCAATACCCGGGACAGTCAAGCTTTCTTT	CAINTRDSQAFF
TRBJ1-1	NA	TRBV28	NA	TGTGCCAGCAGTTTGGATCGCCTTGAAACTGAAGCTTTCTTT	CASSLDRLETEAFF
TRBJ1-5	NA	TRBV5-6	once	TGTGCCAGCAGCTTGTGGGACCTCAATCAGCCCCAGCATTTT	CASSLWDLNQPQHF
TRBJ1-6	NA	TRBV19	NA	TGTGCCAGTAGTATAACCGGGCCCACCTACTCCTATAATTCACCCCTCCACTTT	CASSITGPTYSYNSPLHF
TRBJ1-4	NA	TRBV9	NA	TGTGCCAGCAGCGTAGGGGGGCACAGTAATGAAAAACTGTTTTTT	CASSVGGHSNEKLFF
TRBJ1-5	NA	TRBV6-6	NA	TGTGCCAGCACCGTCCAAGGGGCCCGCCTTAATTTT	CASTVQGARLNF
TRBJ1-1	NA	TRBV18	NA	TGTGCCAGCTCACCACCATCGAGGAACACTGAAGCTTTCTTT	CASSPPSRNTEAFF
TRBJ1-4	NA	TRBV5-1	NA	TGCGCCAGCAGCTTGGACCGGAGGGGTGAAAAACTGTTTTTT	CASSLDRRGEKLFF
TRBJ1-2	TRBD1	TRBV11-1	NA	TGTGCCAGCAGCTCCCGAGGGACAGGGACCTATGGCTACACCTTC	CASSSRGTGTYGYTF
TRBJ2-3	TRBD1	TRBV5-1	NA	TGCGCCAGCAGCTCGACCCTGGACAGGGTGTACTGGACAGATACGCAGTATTTT	CASSSTLDRVYWTDTQYF
TRBJ2-5	TRBD2	TRBV6-5	NA	TGTGCCAGCCGGAGACTAGCGGGAGGACTGGAGACCCAGTACTTC	CASRRLAGGLETQYF
TRBJ2-5	TRBD1	TRBV7-2	NA	TGTGCCAGCAGCATGAACAGGGGGAGTCAAGAGACCCAGTACTTC	CASSMNRGSQETQYF
TRBJ2-2	NA	TRBV7-7	NA	TGTGCTAGCACTCTCGGAAGTCCGAACACCGGGGAGCTGTTTTTT	CASTLGSPNTGELFF
TRBJ2-5	NA	TRBV11-3	NA	TGTGCCAGCAGCCCCAGAGGGGGATCGAGAGAAGAGACCCAGTACTTC	CASSPRGGSREETQYF
TRBJ2-1	TRBD1	TRBV19	NA	TGTGCCAGTAGGGGTTGGGGGACAGGGGTTCTCGATTACAATGAGCAGTTCTTC	CASRGWGTGVLDYNEQFF
TRBJ2-3	NA	TRBV7-9	NA	TGTGCCAGCAGCCAAGCCGGGGATACGCAGTATTTT	CASSQAGDTQYF
TRBJ2-3	NA	TRBV7-2	few	TGTGCCAGCAGCTTAAAATCGATCGCTATAGCGCAGTATTTT	CASSLKSIAIAQYF
TRBJ1-5	NA	TRBV28	NA	TGTGCCAGCACAGGGGCGCTGCGTCAGCCCCAGCATTTT	CASTGALRQPQHF
TRBJ2-4	NA	TRBV14	once	TGTGCCAGCAGCCAAGGCATAAAAGTAGCCAAAAACATTCAGTACTTC	CASSQGIKVAKNIQYF
TRBJ1-2	TRBD1	TRBV7-2	NA	TGTGCCAGCAGCTTAGAGGGGACAGCGGGGGAATATGGCTACACCTTC	CASSLEGTAGEYGYTF
TRBJ2-5	NA	TRBV15	NA	TGTGCCCTAACCGACGACGTGGGGATCCGCGAGACCCAGTACTTC	CALTDDVGIRETQYF
TRBJ2-5	NA	TRBV18	NA	TGTGCCAGCTCACCAGCCCCACAGCCCGCTACCCAGTACTTC	CASSPAPQPATQYF
TRBJ2-7	NA	TRBV6-6	NA	TGTGCCAGCTCCCAAAACAGGGACTACGAGCAGTACTTC	CASSQNRDYEQYF
TRBJ1-5	NA	TRBV7-2	NA	TGTGCCAGCAGCTTAATCGCAAGCAATCAGCCCCAGCATTTT	CASSLIASNQPQHF
TRBJ1-1	NA	TRBV19	NA	TGTGCCAGTAGTATTTGGGACGGCTTGAACACTGAAGCTTTCTTT	CASSIWDGLNTEAFF
TRBJ1-5	NA	TRBV28	NA	TGTGCCAGCAGTCCGTATCGCAATCAGCCCCAGCATTTT	CASSPYRNQPQHF
TRBJ2-1	NA	TRBV19	NA	TGTGCTGCGGGTGGGGGCTGGGGGTCCGATGAGCAGTTCTTC	CAAGGGWGSDEQFF
TRBJ2-7	TRBD1	TRBV11-3	NA	TGTGCCAGCAGCCGCGGGACAGGGGACGAGCAGTACTTC	CASSRGTGDEQYF
TRBJ1-1	NA	TRBV4-2	few	TGTGCCAGCAGCCAAGTTCTGAGAACGCAAGGAGCATGGGAAGCTTTCTTT	CASSQVLRTQGAWEAFF
TRBJ1-3	NA	TRBV6-6	once	TGTGCCAGCAGGACCCAAGACAGGTTCTCTGGAAACACCATATATTTT	CASRTQDRFSGNTIYF
TRBJ1-1	NA	TRBV7-2	NA	TGTGCCAGCAAGGGGACCATGAACACTGAAGCTTTCTTT	CASKGTMNTEAFF
TRBJ2-5	NA	TRBV5-1	NA	TGCGCCAGCGCCTTGGACAACCAAGAGACCCAGTACTTC	CASALDNQETQYF
TRBJ1-1	NA	TRBV30	NA	TGTGCCTGGAGGGGGGGGATGAACACTGAAGCTTTCTTT	CAWRGGMNTEAFF
TRBJ2-7	TRBD2	TRBV27	NA	TGTGCCAGCAGTTTATTTGCTAGCGGCATTACCTACGAGCAGTACTTC	CASSLFASGITYEQYF
TRBJ1-5	TRBD1	TRBV4-2	NA	TGTGCCAGCAGCCCAGACAGGGACGATCAGCCCCAGCATTTT	CASSPDRDDQPQHF
TRBJ1-1	NA	TRBV2	once	TGTGCCAGGACTCGGGGGCAGGGCACTGAAGCTTTCTTT	CARTRGQGTEAFF
TRBJ2-5	TRBD2	TRBV30	NA	TGTGCCTGGAACCGGGGAACTAGCGGGACCCTATGGCAAGAGACCCAGTACTTC	CAWNRGTSGTLWQETQYF
TRBJ1-1	NA	TRBV7-9	NA	TGTGCCAGCAGCTTTGTGAACACTGAAGCTTTCTTT	CASSFVNTEAFF